This passage covers 7 T cell receptor beta chains from one sample sequenced in a study of cytomegalovirus exposure and HLA in healthy donors. Vbeta (60) and Jbeta (13) primers were used in the PCR. TCRdb keeps only in-frame clones here, not all; method: immunoSEQ multiplex PCR. The repertoire includes about 90,000 clones, about two thirds of them detected once, and 5% to 6.5% sits in the top ten. The sequenced sample was PBMCs. Receptors originate from a woman aged 25 to 39 in good health and CMV-seropositive.

V is TRBV15 and J is TRBJ2-5, with 7 bases matching TRBD1. The ends lost 0 bases at V and 4 bases at J; junction bases unmatched: 5. This CDR3 is built from 15 residues. Germline CDR1 LNHNV, CDR2 YYDKDF (reference sequence). The CDR3 sequence: CATSRDRGIGETQYF. The DNA of the CDR3 is TGTGCCACCAGCAGAGACAGGGGGATTGGAGAGACCCAGTACTTC.

The chain carries TRBV6-1 and TRBJ2-7; 7 bases are shared with TRBD1. The V segment lost 5 bases and the J segment 7 bases; nucleotides outside the gene matches: 8. The CDR3 length is 13 residues. Germline CDR1 is MNHNS and CDR2 is SASEGT. CDR3 in amino acids: CASSTRQGGEQYF. The CDR3 DNA sequence: TGTGCCAGCAGTACCCGACAGGGCGGGGAGCAGTACTTC.

This clone appeared a few times. CDR3: CASNMVSGNSPLHF. The CDR3 bases are TGTGCCAGTAACATGGTCTCGGGTAATTCACCCCTCCACTTT. The rearrangement uses TRBV19 and TRBJ1-6; D is unclear. The ends were cut back, 7 bases at V and 6 bases at J, with 13 bases in the middle. The germline V gene has CDR1 LNHDA and CDR2 SQIVND (reference sequence). CDR3 length equals 14 residues.

This clone appeared a single time. J is TRBJ2-2 and V is TRBV6-5; TRBD1 matches at 9 bases. V shed 6 bases and J 5 bases; nucleotides not matched to a gene: 7. Germline assignment: CDR1 MNHEY and CDR2 SVGAGI. The CDR3 runs to 15 residues. The DNA for the CDR3 is TGTGCCAGCAGACCCGGGACAGGGACGACCGGGGAGCTGTTTTTT. Protein product: CASRPGTGTTGELFF.

The V and J genes are TRBV10-1 and TRBJ2-3; TRBD1 matches at 9 bases. The length of the CDR3 is 14 residues. Per the germline V gene, CDR1 is WNHNN and CDR2 is SYGVQD (reference sequence). The V and J ends lost 4 bases and 3 bases, in that order; junction bases with no gene match: 2. CDR3 nucleotide sequence: TGCGCCAGCAGTGCGGGACAGGGAACAGATACGCAGTATTTT. Translation: CASSAGQGTDTQYF.

This chain joins TRBV4-2 and TRBJ2-2; TRBD2 agrees at 8 bases. The germline gives CDR1 LGHNA, CDR2 YNFKEQ. V shed 1 base and J 6 bases; nucleotides not matched to a gene: 4. CDR3 length: 15 residues. The CDR3 spells CASSQGTSNAGELFF. In nucleotides, the CDR3 is TGTGCCAGCAGCCAAGGGACTAGCAACGCCGGGGAGCTGTTTTTT.

This clone turned up a few times. This chain joins TRBV7-2 and TRBJ2-5, with D tentatively TRBD1 (5 bases). The CDR3 is 15 residues long. CDR1 SGHTA and CDR2 FQGNSA come from the germline V gene. V lost 5 bases and J 4 bases, leaving 17 bases between the germline ends. The CDR3 here is CASSRWGGVPETQYF. DNA for the CDR3: TGTGCCAGCAGCCGATGGGGCGGCGTCCCAGAGACCCAGTACTTC.